This entry lists 23 T cell receptor beta chains sequenced from one sample in a study of T-cell memory formation after mild COVID-19. In TCRdb, the 5' RACE reads were re-called with MiXCR into one record per CDR3 protein. The table has 400,000 to 500,000 distinct CDR3 sequences, around 20% seen once; the top ten hold about 8.8%. The specimen was PBMCs or a T cell subset sorted from them (not recorded which). Every receptor here comes from an adult woman who had mild COVID-19 (a few samples of this study predate the infection). Cell type and time point are not known.

This clonotype was recorded a few times. V and J are TRBV20-1 and TRBJ1-1; D is undetermined. The germline V gene has CDR1 DFQATT and CDR2 SNEGSKA (reference sequence). V was cut by 3 bases and J by 0 bases, with 5 bases left in between. The CDR3 spans 12 residues. CDR3 sequence: CSASRLNTEAFF. The CDR3 DNA reads TGCAGTGCTAGTAGGTTGAACACTGAAGCTTTCTTT.

This clonotype was found a few times. The chain carries TRBV7-6 and TRBJ2-1, with unresolved D. CDR3 length equals 16 residues. Germline assignment: CDR1 SGHVS and CDR2 FNYEAQ. Trimming shortened V by 1 base and J by 6 bases, and 16 bases separated the two germline ends. CDR3 coding DNA: TGTGCCAGCAGCTTAGGTTCGGCTATAAGAGGCAATGAGCAGTTCTTC. Translated: CASSLGSAIRGNEQFF.

This clonotype was detected a few times. The V gene is TRBV20-1, the J gene TRBJ1-2, with TRBD1 as a possible D gene (6 bases). CDR1 DFQATT and CDR2 SNEGSKA come from the germline V gene (reference sequence). This CDR3 has 13 residues. V lost 5 bases, J lost 8 bases, and 18 bases lay in between. CDR3 amino acids: CSADRGAMRGYTF. CDR3 in DNA: TGCAGTGCTGACCGGGGGGCTATGAGGGGCTACACCTTC.

This chain links TRBV29-1 with TRBJ1-2; TRBD1 aligns across 9 bases. CDR1 and CDR2 (germline): SQVTM, ANQGSEA. This CDR3 comprises 15 residues. V lost 4 bases and J lost 4; bases outside the gene matches: 10. The CDR3 spells CSVAPQGALGYGYTF. DNA for the CDR3: TGCAGCGTTGCACCACAGGGGGCGCTTGGCTATGGCTACACCTTC.

The genes are TRBV2 and TRBJ2-7, with 9 bases lining up with TRBD2. Germline V gives CDR1 SNHLY, CDR2 FYNNEI. The CDR3 extends over 15 amino acids. Trimming removed 7 bases from V and 2 bases from J; junction bases left unmatched: 9. The CDR3 sequence: CASMISGGLAYEQYF. The CDR3 nucleotides are TGTGCCAGCATGATAAGCGGGGGGCTAGCCTACGAGCAGTACTTC. Together with reference TRBV2 and TRBJ2-7, the CDR3 gives the full variable domain: EPEVTQTPSHQVTQMGQEVILRCVPISNHLYFYWYRQILGQKVEFLVSFYNNEISEKSEIFDDQFSVERPDGSNFTLKIRSTKLEDSAMYFCASMISGGLAYEQYFGPGTRLTVT.

This clonotype was observed a handful of times. The rearrangement links TRBV4-1 to TRBJ1-2; D is undetermined. The V end was cut by 0 bases, the J end by 2 bases, with 10 bases between. From germline, CDR1 is MGHRA and CDR2 YSYEKL. The CDR3 has 15 amino acids. CDR3 protein: CASSQERLGNYGYTF. The CDR3 nucleotides are TGCGCCAGCAGCCAAGAACGACTAGGCAACTATGGCTACACCTTC.

This clonotype has only a few counts. The chain has TRBV12-3 or TRBV12-4 and TRBJ1-2, with TRBD1 matching over 8 bases. The CDR3 is 14 residues long. Germline trimming cut 5 bases from V and 3 bases from J; bases unmatched to any gene: 5. The CDR3 is CASSPSTGDYGYTF. The CDR3 nucleotides are TGTGCCAGCAGTCCGTCGACAGGGGACTATGGCTACACCTTC.

The chain employs TRBV7-8 and TRBJ1-1; D unresolved. V lost 3 bases, J lost 0 bases, and 20 bases lay in between. The CDR3 sequence is 18 residues long. Germline CDR1 reads SGHVS; CDR2 reads FQNEAQ. The CDR3 reads CASSFDRGIGRVNTEAFF. CDR3 DNA: TGTGCCAGCAGCTTCGACCGCGGGATAGGTAGGGTGAACACTGAAGCTTTCTTT. Looking up the rest from reference TRBV7-8 and TRBJ1-1 gives the full variable domain: GAGVSQSPRYKVAKRGQDVALRCDPISGHVSLFWYQQALGQGPEFLTYFQNEAQLDKSGLPSDRFFAERPEGSVSTLKIQRTQQEDSAVYLCASSFDRGIGRVNTEAFFGQGTRLTVV.

This clonotype has only a few counts. V and J are TRBV19 and TRBJ2-5, with 7 bases that match TRBD1. This CDR3 has 12 amino acids. The germline CDR1 and CDR2 sequences are LNHDA and SQIVND (reference sequence). Trimming at V came to 3 bases and at J to 6 bases, leaving 1 base not matched to a gene. The CDR3 protein is CASSMTGKTQYF. In DNA form, the CDR3 reads TGTGCCAGTAGTATGACAGGGAAGACCCAGTACTTC.

This sequence joins TRBV30 and TRBJ2-1; 11 bases align to TRBD2. CDR3 length: 16 residues. Germline lookup yields CDR1 GTSNPN and CDR2 SVGIG (reference sequence). Trimming took 3 bases from V and 9 from J; bases not matched to a gene: 13. CDR3 bases: TGTGCCTGGAGCCTCGGGGCTAGCGGGAGGTCTGGTGAGCAGTTCTTC. It translates to CAWSLGASGRSGEQFF.

This clonotype was found a few times. The J gene is TRBJ2-5, the V gene TRBV29-1; D remains ambiguous. Germline V gene data show CDR1 as SQVTM and CDR2 as ANQGSEA. Between the trimmed V and J ends, which lost 7 bases and 1 base, there was a span of 13 bases. The CDR3 extends over 13 amino acids. The CDR3 here is CSGEVGIQETQYF. CDR3 DNA sequence: TGCAGCGGCGAAGTTGGGATCCAAGAGACCCAGTACTTC.

This clonotype has only a few counts. The gene calls are TRBV7-3 and TRBJ2-7; no clear D. CDR1 and CDR2 from the germline V gene are SGHTA and FQGTGA. The CDR3 is made up of 13 amino acids. The V end was cut by 0 bases, the J end by 7 bases, with 10 bases between. CDR3 DNA: TGTGCCAGCAGCTTAACAGGGTCTCGGGAGCAGTACTTC. Its translation is CASSLTGSREQYF.

The sample holds a few counts of this clonotype. The V gene is TRBV30, the J gene TRBJ2-1, with 10 bases aligning to TRBD2. The ends lost 0 bases at V and 7 bases at J; junction bases unmatched: 6. This CDR3 spans 15 amino acids. CDR1 is GTSNPN, CDR2 SVGIG, per germline (reference sequence). The CDR3 is CAWSVPGLAVNEQFF. CDR3 coding DNA: TGTGCCTGGAGTGTACCTGGACTAGCGGTGAATGAGCAGTTCTTC.

This clonotype was seen more than once but under ten times. The rearrangement joins TRBV7-3 to TRBJ1-1, with D perhaps TRBD1 (5 bases). Germline V gene lookup returns CDR1 SGHTA and CDR2 FQGTGA. The CDR3 totals 14 residues. Trimming left V 5 bases short and J 0 bases short, with 10 bases between. CDR3 protein: CASSMGTLNTEAFF. CDR3 in DNA: TGTGCCAGCAGCATGGGGACGTTGAACACTGAAGCTTTCTTT.

This clonotype was counted at least ten times. The chain joins TRBV30 to TRBJ1-5; D not resolved. V was cut by 2 bases and J by 4 bases, with 9 bases left in between. This CDR3 has 13 amino acids. The V gene's germline CDR1 is GTSNPN and CDR2 SVGIG (reference sequence). The CDR3 DNA reads TGTGCCTGGAGTCTAGGGCGGAATCAGCCCCAGCATTTT. Its protein product is CAWSLGRNQPQHF. The full variable domain, in which reference TRBV30 and TRBJ1-5 provide the parts outside the CDR3, is SQTIHQWPATLVQPVGSPLSLECTVEGTSNPNLYWYRQAAGRGLQLLFYSVGIGQISSEVPQNLSASRPQDRQFILSSKKLLLSDSGFYLCAWSLGRNQPQHFGDGTRLSIL.

The chain is built from TRBV19 and TRBJ2-1, with 11 bases that match TRBD2. The junction had 5 bases not matched to a gene; V was cut back by 7 bases and J by 3 bases. Germline loops: CDR1 LNHDA, CDR2 SQIVND (reference sequence). The CDR3 runs to 15 residues. The CDR3 DNA follows: TGTGCCAGTACAGGGGGGACTAGCGGCTACAATGAGCAGTTCTTC. This codes for CASTGGTSGYNEQFF.

The J gene is TRBJ2-3, the V gene TRBV4-1; 9 bases map to TRBD2. The CDR3 is made up of 16 amino acids. Trimming removed 6 bases from V and 6 bases from J; junction bases left unmatched: 13. Germline V gene data show CDR1 as MGHRA and CDR2 as YSYEKL. The CDR3 sequence: CASRPRTSEFGDTQYF. The CDR3 nucleotides read TGCGCCAGCAGACCCCGGACTAGCGAATTCGGGGATACGCAGTATTTT.

The V call is TRBV6-1, the J call TRBJ1-2, with D perhaps matching TRBD1 (5 bases). Germline CDR1 is MNHNS and CDR2 is SASEGT. Trimming took off 2 bases at V and 2 bases at J, with 12 bases between the two ends. This CDR3 has 15 residues. The CDR3 DNA follows: TGTGCCAGCAGTGAACTAACAGGTCCGAACTATGGCTACACCTTC. This gives the protein CASSELTGPNYGYTF.

This clonotype was seen many times. The genes are TRBV7-6 and TRBJ2-7; D unclear. The CDR3 is 14 residues long. Germline V lookup: CDR1 SGHVS, CDR2 FNYEAQ. V lost 1 base and J 3 bases, leaving 10 bases between the germline ends. The CDR3 reads CASSLGARSYEQYF. CDR3 DNA: TGTGCCAGCAGCTTAGGGGCCAGGAGCTACGAGCAGTACTTC.

J is TRBJ1-1 and V is TRBV5-1; 8 bases agree with TRBD1. With V trimmed by 4 bases and J by 7 bases, 6 bases remained unmatched. Germline V gives CDR1 SGHRS, CDR2 YFSETQ. The CDR3 spans 13 residues. Here the CDR3 reads CASSHGQGGEAFF. The CDR3 DNA reads as TGCGCCAGCAGCCATGGACAGGGAGGTGAAGCTTTCTTT.

V gene TRBV18 combines with J gene TRBJ2-1; 9 bases match TRBD1. Germline CDR1 reads KGHSH; CDR2 reads LQKENI. The CDR3 has 16 amino acids. V lost 0 bases, J lost 1 base, and 1 base stayed unmatched. CDR3 sequence (DNA): TGTGCCAGCTCACCACCAGACAGGGGGTCCTACAATGAGCAGTTCTTC. Protein: CASSPPDRGSYNEQFF.

The chain is built from TRBV5-1 and TRBJ1-5, with a possible D match to TRBD1 (5 bases). The germline CDR1 and CDR2 sequences are SGHRS and YFSETQ. This CDR3 is built from 18 residues. V lost 4 bases, J lost 1 base, and 21 bases lay in between. CDR3 nucleotides: TGCGCCAGCAGCCACCCGCCGCTAAGGGGTTTCAGCAATCAGCCCCAGCATTTT. Protein: CASSHPPLRGFSNQPQHF.

J is TRBJ2-1 and V is TRBV6-1; D not resolved. The germline gives CDR1 MNHNS, CDR2 SASEGT. The CDR3 is made up of 15 amino acids. V was cut by 2 bases and J by 1 base, with 9 bases left in between. The CDR3: CASSERVTSYNEQFF. CDR3 nucleotides: TGTGCCAGCAGTGAAAGGGTAACGTCCTACAATGAGCAGTTCTTC.